The 10 T cell receptor beta chains presented below share a single source sample, sequenced in a study of blood T cell repertoires in COVID-19. Data came from immunoSEQ multiplex PCR; TCRdb stores just in-frame clones and leaves some out. The sample records over 90,000 clones, about nine tenths being singletons. The sequenced sample consisted of peripheral blood. Receptors were obtained from a woman aged 70-85 years with acute or convalescent COVID-19.

V usage is TRBV3-1 (or the pseudogene TRBV3-2) and J usage is TRBJ2-3; D possibly corresponds to TRBD2 (5 bases). The germline V and J ends were trimmed by 0 bases and 14 bases, with 15 bases remaining between them. Germline V lookup: CDR1 LGHDT, CDR2 YNNKEL (reference sequence). This CDR3 is 13 amino acids long. CDR3 protein: CASSQDRGRAAYF. The CDR3 bases are TGTGCCAGCAGCCAAGATCGGGGAAGGGCGGCGTATTTT.

The chain couples TRBV18 to TRBJ2-4, with 7 bases identical to TRBD1. The ends lost 3 bases at V and 5 bases at J; junction bases unmatched: 1. Germline assignment: CDR1 KGHSH and CDR2 LQKENI. The CDR3 has 13 amino acids. The CDR3 nucleotides are TGTGCCAGCTCACCCCAGGGGGAAAACATTCAGTACTTC. Translation gives CASSPQGENIQYF.

This clone was seen a handful of times. The chain has TRBV19 and TRBJ1-5; perhaps TRBD1 as D (5 bases). Germline V gene lookup returns CDR1 LNHDA and CDR2 SQIVND (reference sequence). This CDR3 spans 15 amino acids. V dropped 3 bases and J dropped 3 bases, with 12 bases sitting between them. The CDR3: CASSIMGGYNQPQHF. The CDR3 bases are TGTGCCAGTAGTATCATGGGGGGGTACAATCAGCCCCAGCATTTT.

V gene TRBV2 combines with J gene TRBJ2-7, with 9 bases identical to TRBD1. J was trimmed by 6 bases and V by 6 bases; bases with no gene match: 9. Germline assignment: CDR1 SNHLY and CDR2 FYNNEI. The CDR3 contains 14 residues. The CDR3 is CASRKGQGWSEQYF. The CDR3 nucleotides read TGTGCCAGCAGGAAGGGACAGGGCTGGTCCGAGCAGTACTTC. Full variable domain (missing parts from reference TRBV2 and TRBJ2-7): EPEVTQTPSHQVTQMGQEVILRCVPISNHLYFYWYRQILGQKVEFLVSFYNNEISEKSEIFDDQFSVERPDGSNFTLKIRSTKLEDSAMYFCASRKGQGWSEQYFGPGTRLTVT.

This clone appeared once. The chain couples TRBV18 to TRBJ1-5, with a tentative D call TRBD1 (5 bases). Trimming cost V 3 bases and J 6 bases, with 9 bases left between them. Germline V CDR1 and CDR2: KGHSH, LQKENI. This CDR3 is 13 amino acids long. CDR3 sequence reads: CASSPTGGQPQHF. Written as DNA, the CDR3 is TGTGCCAGCTCACCGACGGGGGGTCAGCCCCAGCATTTT.

The chain uses TRBV28 and TRBJ1-4; TRBD1 is a possible D gene (6 bases). CDR1 and CDR2 (germline): MDHEN, SYDVKM. V was pared by 4 bases and J by 5 bases, with 20 bases between. The CDR3 loop spans 17 amino acids. The DNA for the CDR3 is TGTGCCAGCAGTTCCCTTAACCTGGGACAATGGAATGAAAAACTGTTTTTT. This gives the protein CASSSLNLGQWNEKLFF.

The chain couples TRBV5-4 to TRBJ1-2; tentative D call: TRBD1 (6 bases). CDR3 length equals 12 residues. Germline V gene lookup returns CDR1 SGHNT and CDR2 YYREEE (reference sequence). Trimming shortened V by 4 bases and J by 8 bases, and 12 bases separated the two germline ends. The DNA of the CDR3 is TGTGCCAGCAGCCGGGACATGATGGGCTACACCTTC. Amino acid sequence: CASSRDMMGYTF. Complete variable domain (other parts from reference TRBV5-4 and TRBJ1-2): ETGVTQSPTHLIKTRGQQVTLRCSSQSGHNTVSWYQQALGQGPQFIFQYYREEENGRGNFPPRFSGLQFPNYSSELNVNALELDDSALYLCASSRDMMGYTFGSGTRLTVV.

The chain recombines TRBV20-1 with TRBJ1-1; 8 bases map to TRBD1. The CDR3 runs to 13 residues. V lost 3 bases to trimming and J lost 5 bases; unmatched junction nucleotides: 5. Germline values: CDR1 DFQATT, CDR2 SNEGSKA (reference sequence). The CDR3 loop reads CSASQGAATEAFF. The CDR3 DNA reads TGCAGTGCTAGTCAGGGGGCGGCTACTGAAGCTTTCTTT.

The chain couples TRBV18 to TRBJ1-1, with D possibly TRBD1 on 5 matching bases. This CDR3 region has 15 residues. Trimming pared 2 bases from V and 3 bases from J, leaving 13 bases between. In germline, CDR1 is KGHSH, CDR2 LQKENI. In nucleotides, the CDR3 is TGTGCCAGCTCACCATTGGGGGGAGGGTACACTGAAGCTTTCTTT. Its translation: CASSPLGGGYTEAFF.

This chain joins TRBV18 and TRBJ2-3; 11 bases fit TRBD2. V lost 0 bases, J lost 9 bases, and 8 bases stayed unmatched. The V gene's germline CDR1 is KGHSH and CDR2 LQKENI. This CDR3 is built from 16 residues. CDR3 loop: CASSPPILAGVGTQYF. In DNA, the CDR3 is TGTGCCAGCTCACCACCAATACTAGCGGGAGTCGGGACGCAGTATTTT.